The 7 T cell receptor beta chains reported below all come from one sample, sequenced in a study of identical twins. TCRdb independently ran MiXCR on the 5' RACE reads; one entry per CDR3 protein. This sample has hundreds of thousands of distinct CDR3 sequences, with around 6% found just once. Sequencing input: naive T cells sorted from blood. Receptors originate from a man aged 18 to 30 in good health.

This clonotype has ten or more counts. The rearrangement links TRBV10-3 to TRBJ2-4; unclear D gene. Germline V lookup: CDR1 ENHRY, CDR2 SYGVKD. Trimming cost V 3 bases and J 1 base, with 10 bases left between them. The length of the CDR3 is 15 residues. The CDR3 nucleotides are TGTGCCATCAGTGATCAAGAATTTGCCAAAAACATTCAGTACTTC. Its protein is CAISDQEFAKNIQYF.

The chain combines TRBV2 with TRBJ1-6; D might be TRBD1 (6 bases). The V gene lost 6 bases and the J gene lost 10 bases, with 10 bases spanning the gap. CDR3 length equals 12 residues. CDR1 SNHLY and CDR2 FYNNEI come from the germline V gene. CDR3 DNA: TGTGCCAGCAGGCACAGGGAGTCACCCCTCCACTTT. Its translation is CASRHRESPLHF.

This clonotype has at least ten counts. The rearrangement uses TRBV20-1 and TRBJ2-2; 11 bases agree with TRBD1. Trimming cost V 6 bases and J 3 bases; bases outside gene matches: 6. The CDR3 runs 15 residues. Germline CDR1 is DFQATT and CDR2 is SNEGSKA (reference sequence). The CDR3 coding sequence is TGCAGTGCCTTTCCGGGACAGGGGGACACCGGGGAGCTGTTTTTT. It translates to CSAFPGQGDTGELFF.

There are many counts of this clonotype. The V call is TRBV7-9, the J call TRBJ2-1; D may be TRBD2 (5 bases). The CDR3 runs to 14 residues. Deletions cut 4 bases from V and 6 bases from J, with 13 bases between. Germline lookup yields CDR1 SEHNR and CDR2 FQNEAQ (reference sequence). This CDR3 is CASSSSPSPNEQFF. CDR3 sequence (DNA): TGTGCCAGCAGCTCTAGCCCCTCTCCCAATGAGCAGTTCTTC.

Many counts were recorded for this clonotype. The genes are TRBV18 and TRBJ1-1, with D hard to call. With 5 bases removed from V and 6 bases from J, the gap between germline ends came to 13 bases. The V gene's germline CDR1 is KGHSH and CDR2 LQKENI. This CDR3 spans 13 amino acids. The CDR3 here is CASSSLPSSEAFF. DNA of the CDR3: TGTGCCAGCTCATCCCTTCCTTCTTCTGAAGCTTTCTTT.

This clonotype was seen a handful of times. This sequence joins TRBV13 and TRBJ1-3; D is unclear. The V end was cut by 5 bases, the J end by 4 bases, with 6 bases between. This CDR3 has 12 amino acids. The V gene's germline CDR1 is PRHDT and CDR2 FYEKMQ (reference sequence). The CDR3 nucleotides are TGTGCCAGCAGCGACCCGGGAAACACCATATATTTT. Translated, it gives CASSDPGNTIYF.

This clonotype was counted at least ten times. The rearrangement links TRBV12-3 or TRBV12-4 to TRBJ2-2, with D possibly matching TRBD2 (6 bases). V dropped 7 bases and J dropped 5 bases, with 17 bases sitting between them. The CDR3 runs 15 residues. The CDR3 DNA is TGTGCCAGCACCCGGGGGACCCTGGGGACCGGGGAGCTGTTTTTT. Protein product: CASTRGTLGTGELFF.